This is a list of T cell receptor beta chains from one sample in a study of PD-L1 blockade in urothelial cancer. The method was immunoSEQ multiplex PCR; TCRdb's version includes in-frame clones alone and lacks a portion of them. Here the sample spans under 90,000 clones, 90% being singletons. Source: PBMCs, taken around atezolizumab (anti-PD-L1) treatment. These receptors were collected from a man between 60 and 75 years old with urothelial cancer. The CDR3 runs from the conserved cysteine through the conserved F or W. The D gene is left open where the match is weak. Expanded clones get a size class; other rows say once, few or many, or leave the size out.

CASSLLQGDEQFF,TGCGCCAGCAGTCTTTTGCAGGGCGATGAGCAGTTCTTC,.,TRBV4-1,TRBJ2-1,.
CASSVGQLNTEAFF,TGTGCCAGCAGCGTAGGCCAGTTGAACACTGAAGCTTTCTTT,.,TRBV9,TRBJ1-1,.
CASSGNSRITDTQYF,TGTGCCAGCAGTGGAAACTCGAGGATCACAGATACGCAGTATTTT,.,TRBV6-1,TRBJ2-3,.
CAWSRQGAGEQYF,TGTGCCTGGAGTCGTCAGGGGGCGGGTGAGCAGTACTTC,.,TRBV30,TRBJ2-7,TRBD1
CASRGQSKSSYEQYF,TGTGCCAGCAGGGGACAGTCCAAAAGTTCCTACGAGCAGTACTTC,once,TRBV6-1,TRBJ2-7,TRBD1
CSGRQGPMNTEAFF,TGCAGCGGCCGACAGGGGCCTATGAACACTGAAGCTTTCTTT,.,TRBV29-1,TRBJ1-1,TRBD1
CASSLVFQDYKETQYF,TGTGCCAGCAGCTTAGTGTTCCAGGACTACAAAGAGACCCAGTACTTC,.,TRBV7-8,TRBJ2-5,.
CASSPRASSYEQYF,TGTGCCAGCAGCCCGCGGGCCAGCTCCTACGAGCAGTACTTC,.,TRBV9,TRBJ2-7,.
CASSPGQGSNQPQHF,TGTGCCAGCTCACCCGGACAGGGCAGCAATCAGCCCCAGCATTTT,.,TRBV18,TRBJ1-5,TRBD1
CASRTGTANEKLFF,TGTGCCAGCAGAACCGGGACAGCTAATGAAAAACTGTTTTTT,.,TRBV28,TRBJ1-4,TRBD1
CASSRVAGGHTDTQYF,TGCGCCAGCAGTAGGGTAGCGGGGGGGCACACAGATACGCAGTATTTT,once,TRBV10-2,TRBJ2-3,TRBD2
CATSLRFLNSNQPQHF,TGTGCCACCAGCCTCCGGTTTCTAAATAGCAATCAGCCCCAGCATTTT,.,TRBV15,TRBJ1-5,.
CAWSVTASEQYF,TGTGCCTGGAGTGTAACAGCTTCTGAGCAGTACTTC,once,TRBV30,TRBJ2-7,.
CASSEAASGGTDTQYF,TGTGCCAGCAGTGAAGCAGCTAGCGGGGGGACAGATACGCAGTATTTT,.,TRBV6-1,TRBJ2-3,TRBD2
CASRVGGSFEDEQFF,TGTGCCAGCAGAGTGGGGGGATCGTTTGAGGATGAGCAGTTCTTC,few,TRBV27,TRBJ2-1,.
CASSLARGARHQPQHF,TGTGCCAGCAGCTTAGCACGGGGGGCAAGGCATCAGCCCCAGCATTTT,few,TRBV7-9,TRBJ1-5,.
CASQENTEAFF,TGTGCCAGCCAGGAGAACACTGAAGCTTTCTTT,.,TRBV2,TRBJ1-1,.
CASSLAGRGDTGELFF,TGTGCCAGCAGCTTGGCGGGCAGGGGCGACACCGGGGAGCTGTTTTTT,.,TRBV5-4,TRBJ2-2,.
CASRIAGTGSYEQYF,TGTGCCAGCAGGATTGCCGGGACAGGGTCCTACGAGCAGTACTTC,.,TRBV6-1,TRBJ2-7,TRBD1
CASSLSRVQPQHF,TGTGCCAGCAGTTTGAGCAGGGTTCAGCCCCAGCATTTT,.,TRBV6-6,TRBJ1-5,.
CASRGTGGKTEAFF,TGTGCCAGCAGAGGGACAGGGGGCAAAACTGAAGCTTTCTTT,.,TRBV6-5,TRBJ1-1,TRBD1
CASSSGQGVRKAFF,TGTGCCAGCTCCTCGGGACAGGGTGTCCGGAAAGCTTTCTTT,.,TRBV6-5,TRBJ1-1,TRBD1
CASSTSPDRTEKLFF,TGTGCCAGCAGCACTTCTCCGGACAGAACTGAAAAACTGTTTTTT,.,TRBV28,TRBJ1-4,.
CASRPLQVVTDTQYF,TGTGCCAGCAGGCCACTGCAGGTTGTCACAGATACGCAGTATTTT,.,TRBV11-2,TRBJ2-3,.
CATSKPSGTPSYEQYF,TGTGCCACCAGCAAACCCTCCGGGACACCCTCCTACGAGCAGTACTTC,.,TRBV15,TRBJ2-7,.
CASSQSGTGVFSNYGYTF,TGCGCCAGCAGTCAATCCGGGACAGGGGTTTTTTCTAACTATGGCTACACCTTC,.,TRBV23-1,TRBJ1-2,TRBD1
CASSEFGEEKLFF,TGTGCCAGCAGTGAATTCGGGGAAGAAAAACTGTTTTTT,few,TRBV6-1,TRBJ1-4,.
CASSIRSPGTGRPTVQETQYF,TGTGCCAGCAGCATCAGGAGCCCCGGGACAGGGCGCCCCACCGTCCAAGAGACCCAGTACTTC,.,TRBV7-3,TRBJ2-5,TRBD1